The source of this T cell receptor (beta chain) is a study of blood T cell repertoires in COVID-19. Whole-study context: Collection of acute and convalescent COVID-19 samples took place in the United States, Italy and Spain. From T cells, B-cell-depleted T cells, or PBMCs came the material, which was cDNA or gDNA.

Germline-derived CDR1 and CDR2 are MDHEN and SYDVKM. V lost 4 bases and J lost 0; bases outside the gene matches: 2. CDR3 length: 14 amino acids. TCRdb's copy holds only in-frame clones and misses some; the assay was immunoSEQ multiplex PCR. The table records tens of thousands of clones, more than 75% of them present only once. The TCR originated in a woman aged 70 to 79 with acute or convalescent COVID-19. The source material was peripheral blood. The V and J genes are TRBV28 and TRBJ1-2; 7 nucleotides match TRBD1. The CDR3 sequence is CASSSGQPNYGYTF. The DNA for the CDR3 is TGTGCCAGCAGTTCGGGACAGCCTAACTATGGCTACACCTTC.